In its sample, the clone carrying this T cell receptor (beta chain) was seen a few times. No antigen is known for it. The sample belongs to a study of blood T cells in healthy people across ages. Findings of the study overall: When one million T cells were used, diversity estimates were thought to be underestimates.

Trimming cost V 4 bases and J 4 bases; bases outside gene matches: 8. CDR3 length: 15 amino acids. From germline, CDR1 is MDHEN and CDR2 SYDVKM. Together with a sample-barcoded 5' primer, a J-beta primer mix was included in a second PCR lasting about 7 to 12 cycles. TCRdb reanalysed the 5' RACE reads using MiXCR and keeps one entry per CDR3 protein. The table records approximately 800,000 distinct CDR3 sequences, 62% of them present only once. The sequence came from a man under 40 in good health. The specimen was blood. This chain links TRBV28 with TRBJ2-5; TRBD1 aligns across 8 bases. In DNA form, the CDR3 reads TGTGCCAGCAGTTCAGTCAGGGGGCGAGGAGAGACCCAGTACTTC. It specifies CASSSVRGRGETQYF.